These 28 T cell receptor beta chains were sequenced from one sample in a study of cytomegalovirus exposure and HLA in healthy donors. TCRdb keeps only in-frame clones here, not all; method: immunoSEQ multiplex PCR. In the table there are tens of thousands of clones, 96% of which are singletons. Sequencing input: PBMCs. The receptors here all came from a man aged 18 to 29 in good health and CMV-seronegative.

The chain combines TRBV7-8 with TRBJ2-7; weak D call: TRBD2 (6 bases). CDR3 length equals 16 residues. CDR1 SGHVS and CDR2 FQNEAQ come from the germline V gene. Trimming left V 1 base short and J 0 bases short, with 13 bases between. The CDR3 bases are TGTGCCAGCAGCTTAGTTGTGTTGGGGGGCTCCTACGAGCAGTACTTC. This encodes CASSLVVLGGSYEQYF.

This sequence joins TRBV25-1 and TRBJ2-7; D is possibly TRBD2 (6 bases). Trimming stripped 1 base from V and 4 bases from J, with 8 bases between. CDR1 is MGHDK and CDR2 is SYGVNS in the germline V gene. This CDR3 comprises 13 residues. DNA for the CDR3: TGTGCCAGCAGTGAATTCGGGGGATACGAGCAGTACTTC. Its translation is CASSEFGGYEQYF.

The rearrangement uses TRBV9 and TRBJ2-5, with D uncertain. The V end was cut by 0 bases, the J end by 0 bases, with 12 bases between. CDR1 SGDLS and CDR2 YYNGEE come from the germline V gene. The CDR3 totals 16 residues. CDR3 residues: CASSVGLLPYQETQYF. The CDR3 DNA sequence: TGTGCCAGCAGCGTAGGACTCCTCCCTTACCAAGAGACCCAGTACTTC.

The chain joins TRBV7-9 to TRBJ2-1, with a possible D match to TRBD1 (6 bases). This CDR3 region has 12 residues. Germline V CDR1 and CDR2: SEHNR, FQNEAQ (reference sequence). The ends were cut back, 5 bases at V and 12 bases at J, with 14 bases in the middle. Written as DNA, the CDR3 is TGTGCCAGCAGCCCAGGGGCAGGGCGGCAGTTCTTC. It translates to CASSPGAGRQFF.

The chain is built from TRBV11-2 and TRBJ2-7; tentatively, D is TRBD2 (6 bases). Germline V lookup: CDR1 SGHAT, CDR2 FQNNGV. The CDR3 runs 14 residues. Trimming shortened V by 3 bases and J by 4 bases, and 13 bases separated the two germline ends. Here the CDR3 DNA reads TGTGCCAGCAGCTTGAGGGCAGGGAGGTACGAGCAGTACTTC. Its translation: CASSLRAGRYEQYF.

This clone was seen once. CDR3 in amino acids: CAISDTGPYEQYV. CDR3 nucleotide sequence: TGTGCCATCAGTGATACAGGACCCTACGAGCAGTACGTC. This chain joins TRBV10-3 and TRBJ2-7; the D gene is possibly TRBD1 (5 bases). Germline values: CDR1 ENHRY, CDR2 SYGVKD. This CDR3 is 13 amino acids long. Between the trimmed V and J ends, which lost 3 bases and 2 bases, there was a span of 8 bases.

Regarding this clone: Germline is not matched at one junction end, which may reflect a read error. The genes are TRBV7-7 and TRBJ2-2; D is perhaps TRBD2 (6 bases). This CDR3 region has 16 residues. In germline, CDR1 is SSHAT, CDR2 FNYEAQ (reference sequence). The CDR3 sequence: CASSQASDANTGELFF. The CDR3 DNA is TGTGCTAGCAGCCAAGCTAGCGATGCGAACACCGGGGAGCTGTTTTTT.

This chain uses TRBV11-2 with TRBJ2-5, with a weak D call TRBD2 (5 bases). V gave up 5 bases and J gave up 4 bases, with 11 bases separating them. The CDR3 sequence is 13 residues long. CDR1 is SGHAT and CDR2 is FQNNGV in the germline V gene. For the CDR3, the DNA is TGTGCCAGCAGCGCCCGAGGGCGAGAGACCCAGTACTTC. It yields the protein CASSARGRETQYF.

The chain couples TRBV5-8 to TRBJ1-2; D might be TRBD1 (5 bases). Germline CDR1 and CDR2: SGHTS and YDEGEE. The CDR3 length is 12 residues. The ends were cut back, 1 base at V and 13 bases at J, with 14 bases in the middle. CDR3 region: CASSLTRGFCTF. CDR3 nucleotides: TGTGCCAGCAGCTTGACAAGGGGTTTTTGCACCTTC.

The V call is TRBV11-3, the J call TRBJ2-7; 11 bases map to TRBD1. The CDR3 is made up of 15 amino acids. CDR1 is SGHNT and CDR2 is YENEEA in the germline V gene. The J segment lost 6 bases and the V segment lost 4 bases, leaving 8 bases of the junction unmatched. The chain's CDR3 is CASSSRGTGGGEQYF. CDR3 DNA: TGTGCCAGCAGCTCCCGCGGGACAGGGGGAGGCGAGCAGTACTTC.

The rearrangement links TRBV27 to TRBJ2-2; a possible D gene is TRBD2 (6 bases). Trimming removed 2 bases from V and 7 bases from J, with 17 bases in between. This CDR3 contains 16 residues. Germline CDR1 reads MNHEY; CDR2 reads SMNVEV (reference sequence). The CDR3 is CASSLPGGHAGGELFF. The DNA for the CDR3 is TGTGCCAGCAGTTTACCCGGGGGTCACGCGGGCGGGGAGCTGTTTTTT.

This rearrangement joins TRBV2 to TRBJ2-5; perhaps TRBD2 as D (6 bases). The CDR3 is 15 amino acids. Germline CDR1 SNHLY, CDR2 FYNNEI. Trimming left V 2 bases short and J 4 bases short, with 14 bases between. The CDR3 region is CASSESGVSPETQYF. CDR3 bases: TGTGCCAGCAGTGAATCGGGAGTATCGCCAGAGACCCAGTACTTC.

The chain employs TRBV28 and TRBJ2-3, with a weak D call TRBD2 (6 bases). The CDR3 spans 15 residues. Germline V lookup: CDR1 MDHEN, CDR2 SYDVKM. Between the trimmed V and J ends, which lost 5 bases and 1 base, there was a span of 13 bases. As DNA, the CDR3 is TGTGCCAGCAGTCGGACCCAGCGGGGCACAGATACGCAGTATTTT. Protein sequence: CASSRTQRGTDTQYF.

The chain carries TRBV6-4 and TRBJ2-1; 7 bases match TRBD2. Germline values: CDR1 MRHNA, CDR2 SNTAGT. The trim removed 1 base at V and 5 bases at J, leaving 2 bases unmatched. The CDR3 has 14 amino acids. The CDR3 DNA reads TGTGCCAGCAGTGACTGGACTAGAAACAATGAGCAGTTCTTC. Its protein product is CASSDWTRNNEQFF.

The rearrangement joins TRBV18 to TRBJ1-5; 7 bases fit TRBD1. Germline V gives CDR1 KGHSH, CDR2 LQKENI. The CDR3 has 13 residues. The V gene end was trimmed by 3 bases and the J gene end by 4 bases; junction bases not matched to a gene: 0. The CDR3 loop reads CASSPGQNQPQHF. The CDR3 DNA reads TGTGCCAGCTCACCGGGACAGAATCAGCCCCAGCATTTT.

The rearrangement uses TRBV6-1 and TRBJ1-1, with a tentative D call TRBD1 (6 bases). V was trimmed by 5 bases and J by 3 bases, leaving 16 bases between them. There are 15 residues in the CDR3. Germline V gene sequence: CDR1 MNHNS, CDR2 SASEGT. CDR3: CASSSRTAGDTEAFF. Written as DNA, the CDR3 is TGTGCCAGCAGTTCTCGGACAGCGGGGGACACTGAAGCTTTCTTT.

The J gene is TRBJ2-3, the V gene TRBV5-1; 13 bases agree with TRBD2. This CDR3 comprises 15 residues. CDR1 and CDR2 (germline): SGHRS, YFSETQ. V lost 5 bases, J lost 3 bases, and 3 bases stayed unmatched. The CDR3 loop reads CASSGTSGKTDTQYF. The CDR3 coding sequence is TGCGCCAGCAGTGGGACTAGCGGGAAAACAGATACGCAGTATTTT.

The genes are TRBV28 and TRBJ2-7; no definite D call. The CDR3 totals 12 residues. CDR1 MDHEN and CDR2 SYDVKM come from the germline V gene. V was clipped by 6 bases and J by 2 bases, with 8 bases between them. CDR3 residues: CASSPLAYEQYF. The CDR3 DNA reads TGTGCCAGCAGCCCACTGGCCTACGAGCAGTACTTC. The variable domain in full, with the rest retrieved from reference TRBV28 and TRBJ2-7, is DVKVTQSSRYLVKRTGEKVFLECVQDMDHENMFWYRQDPGLGLRLIYFSYDVKMKEKGDIPEGYSVSREKKERFSLILESASTNQTSMYLCASSPLAYEQYFGPGTRLTVT.

The chain uses TRBV18 and TRBJ2-1; D is possibly TRBD2 (5 bases). Trimming took 2 bases from V and 9 from J, leaving 14 bases between them. Germline CDR1 KGHSH, CDR2 LQKENI. This CDR3 has 14 residues. CDR3 protein: CASSPGIARGEQFF. The CDR3 DNA reads as TGTGCCAGCTCACCAGGAATAGCTCGGGGTGAGCAGTTCTTC.

The chain employs TRBV5-1 and TRBJ2-4; a weak D match, TRBD2 (6 bases). The CDR3 sequence is 13 residues long. V was cut by 5 bases and J by 8 bases, with 14 bases left in between. Germline CDR1 and CDR2: SGHRS and YFSETQ. CDR3 sequence reads: CASSVGGGDIQYF. In nucleotides, the CDR3 is TGCGCCAGCAGTGTGGGGGGAGGTGACATTCAGTACTTC.

The chain combines TRBV5-1 with TRBJ2-3; 8 bases are shared with TRBD2. The germline CDR1 and CDR2 sequences are SGHRS and YFSETQ. This CDR3 contains 16 residues. V lost 0 bases to trimming and J lost 2 bases; unmatched junction nucleotides: 5. The CDR3 DNA reads TGCGCCAGCAGCTTGGGGGTAGCGGGAACCACAGATACGCAGTATTTT. Its protein is CASSLGVAGTTDTQYF.

The V gene is TRBV28, the J gene TRBJ2-6; tentative D call: TRBD2 (6 bases). The ends were cut back, 5 bases at V and 4 bases at J, with 12 bases in the middle. Germline V CDR1 and CDR2: MDHEN, SYDVKM. CDR3 length: 15 amino acids. The CDR3 DNA is TGTGCCAGCAGTGAAGGACTAAGGGGGGCCAACGTCCTGACTTTC. Translated: CASSEGLRGANVLTF. Variable domain in full (rest from reference TRBV28 and TRBJ2-6): DVKVTQSSRYLVKRTGEKVFLECVQDMDHENMFWYRQDPGLGLRLIYFSYDVKMKEKGDIPEGYSVSREKKERFSLILESASTNQTSMYLCASSEGLRGANVLTFGAGSRLTVL.

This clone was observed once. The CDR3 DNA sequence: TGCGCCAGCAGCTCCGATCGCACAGGGGCCACGTTAGCTAACTATGGCTACACCTTC. Its protein is CASSSDRTGATLANYGYTF. V usage is TRBV5-1 and J usage is TRBJ1-2; 7 nucleotides line up with TRBD1. Trimming cost V 3 bases and J 0 bases; bases outside gene matches: 17. CDR1 is SGHRS and CDR2 is YFSETQ in the germline V gene. The CDR3 extends over 19 amino acids.

In its sample, this clone was seen once. The chain combines TRBV5-5 with TRBJ2-7; TRBD1 matches at 7 bases. V lost 0 bases to trimming and J lost 3 bases; unmatched junction nucleotides: 3. Germline V gene lookup returns CDR1 SGHKS and CDR2 YYEKEE (reference sequence). This CDR3 region has 14 residues. Here the CDR3 DNA reads TGTGCCAGCAGCTTGGCGGGACAGCTCTACGAGCAGTACGTC. Translating it yields CASSLAGQLYEQYV.

The chain combines TRBV29-1 with TRBJ2-7; 9 nucleotides match TRBD1. The V and J ends lost 4 bases and 0 bases, in that order; junction bases with no gene match: 1. This CDR3 is built from 13 residues. The germline V gene encodes CDR1 SQVTM and CDR2 ANQGSEA. The CDR3 DNA reads TGCAGCGTTGGGACAGGGGTCTCCTACGAGCAGTACTTC. Protein product: CSVGTGVSYEQYF.

The chain joins TRBV14 to TRBJ2-1, with 14 bases fitting TRBD2. Germline CDR1 reads SGHDN; CDR2 reads FVKESK. The CDR3 spans 19 residues. V was clipped by 4 bases and J by 5 bases; unmatched bases: 13. The CDR3 sequence is CASSPLTGTSGRRNNEQFF. CDR3 in DNA: TGTGCCAGCAGCCCGTTGACCGGGACTAGCGGGAGACGTAACAATGAGCAGTTCTTC.

The chain carries TRBV7-3 and TRBJ1-5, with D tentatively TRBD1 (5 bases). V gave up 8 bases and J gave up 1 base, with 18 bases separating them. The CDR3 spans 16 residues. The germline gives CDR1 SGHTA, CDR2 FQGTGA. The CDR3 reads CASPAGGEESNQPQHF. The CDR3 bases are TGTGCCAGCCCGGCCGGGGGAGAGGAAAGCAATCAGCCCCAGCATTTT.

The chain links TRBV28 to TRBJ1-1, with a weak D call TRBD1 (5 bases). The V end was cut by 6 bases, the J end by 5 bases, with 19 bases between. This CDR3 has 15 residues. Germline V gene data show CDR1 as MDHEN and CDR2 as SYDVKM. The chain's CDR3 is CASSPFWGGTTEAFF. The CDR3 coding sequence is TGTGCCAGCAGCCCCTTTTGGGGGGGAACTACTGAAGCTTTCTTT.